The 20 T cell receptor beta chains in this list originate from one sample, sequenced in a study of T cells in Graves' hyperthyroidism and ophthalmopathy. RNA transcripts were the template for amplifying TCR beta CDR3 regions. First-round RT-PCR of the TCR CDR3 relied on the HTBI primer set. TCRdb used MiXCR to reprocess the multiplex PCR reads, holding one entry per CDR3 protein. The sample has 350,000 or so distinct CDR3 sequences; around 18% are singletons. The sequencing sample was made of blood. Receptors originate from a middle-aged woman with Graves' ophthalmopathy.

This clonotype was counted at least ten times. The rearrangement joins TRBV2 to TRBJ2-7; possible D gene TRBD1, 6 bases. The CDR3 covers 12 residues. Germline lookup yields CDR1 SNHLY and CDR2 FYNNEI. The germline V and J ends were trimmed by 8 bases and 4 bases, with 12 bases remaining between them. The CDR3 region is CASPRTAYEQYF. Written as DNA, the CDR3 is TGTGCCAGCCCCAGGACAGCTTACGAGCAGTACTTC.

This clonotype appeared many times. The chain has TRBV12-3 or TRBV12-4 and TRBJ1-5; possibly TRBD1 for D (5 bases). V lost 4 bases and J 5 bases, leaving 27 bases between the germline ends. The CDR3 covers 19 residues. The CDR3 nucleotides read TGTGCCAGCAGTTCCCCCCGGCATAACGAAGCCATCAGGGATCAGCCCCAGCATTTT. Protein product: CASSSPRHNEAIRDQPQHF.

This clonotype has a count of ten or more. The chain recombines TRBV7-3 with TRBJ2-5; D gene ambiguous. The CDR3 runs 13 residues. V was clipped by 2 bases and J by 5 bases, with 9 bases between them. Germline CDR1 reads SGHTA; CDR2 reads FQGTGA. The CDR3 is CASSLWGGETQYF. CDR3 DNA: TGTGCCAGCAGCTTATGGGGTGGTGAGACCCAGTACTTC.

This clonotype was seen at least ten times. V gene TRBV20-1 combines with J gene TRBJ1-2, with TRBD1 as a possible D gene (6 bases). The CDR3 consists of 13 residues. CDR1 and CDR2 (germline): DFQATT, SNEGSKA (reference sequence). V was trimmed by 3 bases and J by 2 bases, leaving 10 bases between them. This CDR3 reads CSASHTGNYGYTF. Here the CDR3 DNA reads TGCAGTGCTAGTCATACAGGGAACTATGGCTACACCTTC.

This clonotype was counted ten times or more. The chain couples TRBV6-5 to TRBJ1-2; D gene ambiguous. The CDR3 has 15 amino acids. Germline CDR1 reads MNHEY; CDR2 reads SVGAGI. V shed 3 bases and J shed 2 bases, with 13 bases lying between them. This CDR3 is CASSYYGDPNYGYTF. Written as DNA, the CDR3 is TGTGCCAGCAGTTATTACGGAGACCCAAACTATGGCTACACCTTC.

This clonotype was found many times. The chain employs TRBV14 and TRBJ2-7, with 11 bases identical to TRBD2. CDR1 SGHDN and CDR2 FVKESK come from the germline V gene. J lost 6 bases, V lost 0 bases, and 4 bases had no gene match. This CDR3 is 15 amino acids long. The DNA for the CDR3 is TGTGCCAGCAGCCAAGATGGGACTAGCGGTAGCGAGCAGTACTTC. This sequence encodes CASSQDGTSGSEQYF.

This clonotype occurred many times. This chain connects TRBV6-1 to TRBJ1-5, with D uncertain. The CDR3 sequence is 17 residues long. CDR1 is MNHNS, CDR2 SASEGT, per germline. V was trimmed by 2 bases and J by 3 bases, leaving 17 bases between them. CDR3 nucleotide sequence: TGTGCCAGCAGTGAACCGGTCCGGGTGCTTAACAATCAGCCCCAGCATTTT. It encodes CASSEPVRVLNNQPQHF.

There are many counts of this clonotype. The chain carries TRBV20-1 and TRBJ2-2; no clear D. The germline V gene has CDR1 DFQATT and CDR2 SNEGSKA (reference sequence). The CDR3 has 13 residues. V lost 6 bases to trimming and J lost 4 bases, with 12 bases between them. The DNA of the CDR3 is TGCAGTGCCGTTCATACCACCACCGGGGAGCTGTTTTTT. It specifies CSAVHTTTGELFF.

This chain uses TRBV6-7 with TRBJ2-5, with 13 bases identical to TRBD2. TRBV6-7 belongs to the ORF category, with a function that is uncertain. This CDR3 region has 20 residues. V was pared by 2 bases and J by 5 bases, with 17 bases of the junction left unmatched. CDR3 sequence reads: CASSYLEALTSGRADETQYF. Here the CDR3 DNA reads TGTGCCAGCAGTTACCTCGAAGCCCTAACTAGCGGGAGGGCCGACGAGACCCAGTACTTC.

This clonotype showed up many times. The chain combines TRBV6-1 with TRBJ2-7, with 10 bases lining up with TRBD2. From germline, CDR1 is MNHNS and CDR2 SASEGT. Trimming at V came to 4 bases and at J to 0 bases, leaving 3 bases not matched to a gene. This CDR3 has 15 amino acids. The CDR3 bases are TGTGCCAGCAGTGTGTTAGCGGGAGGCTCCTACGAGCAGTACTTC. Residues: CASSVLAGGSYEQYF.

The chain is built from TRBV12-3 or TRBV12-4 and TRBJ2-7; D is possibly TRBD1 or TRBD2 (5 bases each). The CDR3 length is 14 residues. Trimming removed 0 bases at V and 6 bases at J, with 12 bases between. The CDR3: CASSLALVGTEQYF. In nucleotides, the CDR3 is TGTGCCAGCAGTTTAGCGCTTGTCGGGACCGAGCAGTACTTC.

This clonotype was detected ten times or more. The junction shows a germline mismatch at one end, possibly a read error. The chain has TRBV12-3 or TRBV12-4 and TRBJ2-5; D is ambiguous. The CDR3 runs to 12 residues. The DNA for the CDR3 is TGTGCCAGCAGTCTCACCCAAGAGGCCCAGTACTTC. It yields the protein CASSLTQEAQYF.

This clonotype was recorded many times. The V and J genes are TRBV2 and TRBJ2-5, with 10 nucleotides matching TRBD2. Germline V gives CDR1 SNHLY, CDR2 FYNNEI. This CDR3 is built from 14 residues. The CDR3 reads CASSAGGIQETQYF. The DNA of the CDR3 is TGTGCTTCATCAGCGGGAGGGATTCAGGAGACCCAGTACTTC.

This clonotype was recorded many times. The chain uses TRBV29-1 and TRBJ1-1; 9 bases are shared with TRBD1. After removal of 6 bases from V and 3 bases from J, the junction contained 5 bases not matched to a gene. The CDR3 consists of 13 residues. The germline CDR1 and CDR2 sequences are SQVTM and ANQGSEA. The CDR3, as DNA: TGCAGCGTACTTACAGGGGGCCACACTGAAGCTTTCTTT. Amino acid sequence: CSVLTGGHTEAFF.

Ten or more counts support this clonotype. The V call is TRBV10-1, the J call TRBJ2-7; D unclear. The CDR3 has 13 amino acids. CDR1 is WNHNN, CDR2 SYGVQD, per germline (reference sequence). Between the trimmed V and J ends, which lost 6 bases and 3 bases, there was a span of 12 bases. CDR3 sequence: CASSPGPVYEQYF. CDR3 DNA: TGCGCCAGCAGCCCTGGGCCCGTCTACGAGCAGTACTTC.

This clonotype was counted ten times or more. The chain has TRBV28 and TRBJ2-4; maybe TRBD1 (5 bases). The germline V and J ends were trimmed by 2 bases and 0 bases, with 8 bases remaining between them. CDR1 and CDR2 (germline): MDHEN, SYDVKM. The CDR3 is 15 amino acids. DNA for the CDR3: TGTGCCAGCAGTTTAACAGGATTAGCCAAAAACATTCAGTACTTC. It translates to CASSLTGLAKNIQYF.

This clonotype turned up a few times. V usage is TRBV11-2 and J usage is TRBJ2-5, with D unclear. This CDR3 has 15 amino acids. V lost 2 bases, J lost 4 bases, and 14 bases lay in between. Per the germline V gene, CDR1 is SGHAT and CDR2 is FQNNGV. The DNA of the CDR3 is TGTGCCAGCAGCTTATCAGGTTTGGCTCGAGAGACCCAGTACTTC. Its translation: CASSLSGLARETQYF.

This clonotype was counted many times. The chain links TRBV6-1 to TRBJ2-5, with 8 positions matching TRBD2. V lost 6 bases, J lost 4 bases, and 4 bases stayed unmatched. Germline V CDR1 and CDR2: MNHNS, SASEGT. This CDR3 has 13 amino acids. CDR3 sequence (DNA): TGTGCCAGCAGGGGAGCGGGAGTAGAGACCCAGTACTTC. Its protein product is CASRGAGVETQYF.

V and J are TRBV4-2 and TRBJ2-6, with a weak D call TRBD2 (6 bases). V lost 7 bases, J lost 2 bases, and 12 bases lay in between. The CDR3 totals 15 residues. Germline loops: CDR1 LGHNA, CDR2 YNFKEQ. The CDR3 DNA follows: TGTGCCAGCACCGTCGGGGGTCCTGGGGCCAACGTCCTGACTTTC. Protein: CASTVGGPGANVLTF.

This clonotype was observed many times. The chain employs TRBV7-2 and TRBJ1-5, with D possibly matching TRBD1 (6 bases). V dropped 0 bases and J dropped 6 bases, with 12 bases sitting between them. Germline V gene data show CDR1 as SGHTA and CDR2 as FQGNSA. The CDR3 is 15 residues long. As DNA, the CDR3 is TGTGCCAGCAGCTTAGCCACAGGGCCTAGTCAGCCCCAGCATTTT. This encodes CASSLATGPSQPQHF.